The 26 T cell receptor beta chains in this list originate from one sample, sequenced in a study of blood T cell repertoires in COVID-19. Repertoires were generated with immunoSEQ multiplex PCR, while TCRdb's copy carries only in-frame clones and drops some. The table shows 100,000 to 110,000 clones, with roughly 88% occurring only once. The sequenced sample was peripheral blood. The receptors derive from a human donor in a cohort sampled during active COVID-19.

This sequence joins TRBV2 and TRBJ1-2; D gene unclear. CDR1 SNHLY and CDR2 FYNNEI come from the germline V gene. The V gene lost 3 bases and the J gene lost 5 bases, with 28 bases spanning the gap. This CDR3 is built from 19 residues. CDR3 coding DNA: TGTGCCAGCAGTGAGAGGCTAAGGTCGGCCCAACGGAAGAGATATGGCTACACCTTC. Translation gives CASSERLRSAQRKRYGYTF.

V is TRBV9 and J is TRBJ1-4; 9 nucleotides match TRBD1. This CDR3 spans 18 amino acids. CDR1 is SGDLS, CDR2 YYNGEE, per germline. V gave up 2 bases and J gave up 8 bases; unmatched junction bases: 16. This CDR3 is CASSVRPGQGIGVEKLFF. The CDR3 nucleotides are TGTGCCAGCAGCGTTCGACCGGGACAGGGAATTGGTGTGGAAAAACTGTTTTTT.

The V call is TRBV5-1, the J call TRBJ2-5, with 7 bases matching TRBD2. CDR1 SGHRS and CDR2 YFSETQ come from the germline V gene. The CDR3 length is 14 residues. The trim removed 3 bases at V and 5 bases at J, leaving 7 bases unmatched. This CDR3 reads CASSSRTSMETQYF. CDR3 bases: TGCGCCAGCAGCTCTCGGACTAGTATGGAGACCCAGTACTTC.

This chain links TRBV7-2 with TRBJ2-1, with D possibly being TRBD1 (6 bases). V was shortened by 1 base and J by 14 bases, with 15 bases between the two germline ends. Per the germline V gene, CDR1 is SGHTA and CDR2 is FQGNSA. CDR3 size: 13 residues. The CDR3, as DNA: TGTGCCAGCAGCTTAGGGGGTGGGGACAAGGAGTTCTTC. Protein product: CASSLGGGDKEFF.

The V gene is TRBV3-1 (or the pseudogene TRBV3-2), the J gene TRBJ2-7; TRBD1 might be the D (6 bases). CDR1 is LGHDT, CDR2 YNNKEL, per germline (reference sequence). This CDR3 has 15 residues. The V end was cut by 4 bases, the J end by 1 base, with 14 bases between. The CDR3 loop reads CASSPAGTLSYEQYF. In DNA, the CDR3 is TGTGCCAGCAGCCCCGCCGGGACACTTTCCTACGAGCAGTACTTC.

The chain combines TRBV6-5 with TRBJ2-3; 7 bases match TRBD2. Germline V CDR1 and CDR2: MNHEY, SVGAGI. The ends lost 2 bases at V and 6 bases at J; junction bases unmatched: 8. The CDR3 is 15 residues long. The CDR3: CASSYRAGEVDTQYF. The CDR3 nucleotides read TGTGCCAGCAGTTACAGGGCGGGAGAGGTGGATACGCAGTATTTT.

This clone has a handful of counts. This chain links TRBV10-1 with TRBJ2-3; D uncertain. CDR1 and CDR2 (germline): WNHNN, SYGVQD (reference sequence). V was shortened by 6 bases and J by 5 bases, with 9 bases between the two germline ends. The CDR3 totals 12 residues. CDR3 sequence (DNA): TGCGCCAGCAGCAACAGCCGAGATACGCAGTATTTT. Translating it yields CASSNSRDTQYF.

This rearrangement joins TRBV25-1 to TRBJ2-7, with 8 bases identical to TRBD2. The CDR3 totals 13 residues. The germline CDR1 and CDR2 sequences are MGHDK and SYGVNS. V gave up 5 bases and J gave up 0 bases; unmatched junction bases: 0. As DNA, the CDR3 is TGTGCCAGCAGTAGCGGGAGCTCCTACGAGCAGTACTTC. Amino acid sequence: CASSSGSSYEQYF.

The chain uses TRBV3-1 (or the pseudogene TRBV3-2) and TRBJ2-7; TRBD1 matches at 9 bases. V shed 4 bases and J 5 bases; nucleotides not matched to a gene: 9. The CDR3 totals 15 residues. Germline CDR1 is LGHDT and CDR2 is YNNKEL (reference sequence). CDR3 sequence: CASSLRGTGWHEQYF. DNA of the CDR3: TGTGCCAGCAGCCTACGGGGGACAGGGTGGCACGAGCAGTACTTC.

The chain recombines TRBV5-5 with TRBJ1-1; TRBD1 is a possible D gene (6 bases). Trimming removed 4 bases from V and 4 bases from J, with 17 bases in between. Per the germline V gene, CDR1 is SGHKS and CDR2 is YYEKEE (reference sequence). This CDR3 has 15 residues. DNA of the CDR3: TGTGCCAGCAGCATCCCCACAGGGAGTAGCACTGAAGCTTTCTTT. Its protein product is CASSIPTGSSTEAFF.

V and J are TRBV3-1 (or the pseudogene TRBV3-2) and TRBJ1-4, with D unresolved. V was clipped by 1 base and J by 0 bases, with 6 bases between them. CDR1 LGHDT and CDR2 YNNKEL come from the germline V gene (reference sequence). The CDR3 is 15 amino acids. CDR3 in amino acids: CASSQGPSTNEKLFF. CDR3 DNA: TGTGCCAGCAGCCAAGGTCCCTCAACTAATGAAAAACTGTTTTTT.

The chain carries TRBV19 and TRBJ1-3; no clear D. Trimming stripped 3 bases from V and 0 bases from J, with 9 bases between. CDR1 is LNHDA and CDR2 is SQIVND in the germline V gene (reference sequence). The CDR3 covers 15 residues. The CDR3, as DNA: TGTGCCAGTAGTATCAACTCAGGCTCTGGAAACACCATATATTTT. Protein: CASSINSGSGNTIYF. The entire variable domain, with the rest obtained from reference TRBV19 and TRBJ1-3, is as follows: DGGITQSPKYLFRKEGQNVTLSCEQNLNHDAMYWYRQDPGQGLRLIYYSQIVNDFQKGDIAEGYSVSREKKESFPLTVTSAQKNPTAFYLCASSINSGSGNTIYFGEGSWLTVV.

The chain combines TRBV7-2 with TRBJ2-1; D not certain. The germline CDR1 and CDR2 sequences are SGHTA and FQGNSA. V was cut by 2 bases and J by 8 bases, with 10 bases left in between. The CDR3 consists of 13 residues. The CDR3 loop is CASSLFVADEQFF. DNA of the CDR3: TGTGCCAGCAGCTTATTCGTCGCAGATGAGCAGTTCTTC.

The chain's CDR3 is CASSQRGVRTSGRNTGELFF. CDR3 in DNA: TGTGCCAGCAGCCAGAGGGGCGTCAGGACTAGCGGGAGGAACACCGGGGAGCTGTTTTTT. The chain uses TRBV7-8 and TRBJ2-2; TRBD2 matches at 13 bases. This CDR3 comprises 20 residues. After removal of 5 bases from V and 1 base from J, the junction contained 13 bases not matched to a gene. In germline, CDR1 is SGHVS, CDR2 FQNEAQ.

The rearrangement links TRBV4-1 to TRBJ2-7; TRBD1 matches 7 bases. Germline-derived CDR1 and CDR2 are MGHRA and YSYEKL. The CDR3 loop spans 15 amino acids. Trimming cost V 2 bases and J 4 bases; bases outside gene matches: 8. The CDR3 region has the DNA TGCGCCAGCAGCCAATTCCGGGACAGCAATTACGAGCAGTACTTC. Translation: CASSQFRDSNYEQYF.

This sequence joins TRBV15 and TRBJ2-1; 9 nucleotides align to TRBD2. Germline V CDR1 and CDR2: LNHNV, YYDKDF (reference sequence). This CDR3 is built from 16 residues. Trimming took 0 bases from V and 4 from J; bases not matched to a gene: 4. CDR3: CATSRDQLAGYNEQFF. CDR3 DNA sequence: TGTGCCACCAGCAGAGATCAGCTAGCGGGGTACAATGAGCAGTTCTTC.

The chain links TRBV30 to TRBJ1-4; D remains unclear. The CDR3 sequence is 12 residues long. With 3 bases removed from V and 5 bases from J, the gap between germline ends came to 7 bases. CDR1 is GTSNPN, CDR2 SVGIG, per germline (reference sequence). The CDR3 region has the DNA TGTGCCTGGAGAGCCGGGAATGAAAAACTGTTTTTT. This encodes CAWRAGNEKLFF.

The CDR3 is CATATSGSSYEQYF. DNA of the CDR3: TGTGCCACCGCGACTAGCGGGAGTAGCTACGAGCAGTACTTC. The rearrangement joins TRBV27 to TRBJ2-7, with 12 positions matching TRBD2. CDR1 is MNHEY, CDR2 SMNVEV, per germline (reference sequence). The CDR3 sequence is 14 residues long. Unmatched junction bases numbered 7, after V lost 10 bases and J lost 3 bases.

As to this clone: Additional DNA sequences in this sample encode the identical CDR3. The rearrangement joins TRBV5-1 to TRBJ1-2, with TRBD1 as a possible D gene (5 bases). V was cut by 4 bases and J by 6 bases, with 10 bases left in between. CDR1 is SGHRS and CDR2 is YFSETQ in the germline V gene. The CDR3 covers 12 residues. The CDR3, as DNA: TGCGCCAGCAGCCTGGGGCTTGATGGCTACACCTTC. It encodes CASSLGLDGYTF.

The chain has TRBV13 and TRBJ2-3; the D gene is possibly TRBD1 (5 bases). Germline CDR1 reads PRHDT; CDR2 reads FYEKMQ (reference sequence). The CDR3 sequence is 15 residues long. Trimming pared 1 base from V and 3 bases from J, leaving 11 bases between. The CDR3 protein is CASSLVAGWTDTQYF. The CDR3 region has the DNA TGTGCCAGCAGCTTAGTGGCAGGGTGGACAGATACGCAGTATTTT. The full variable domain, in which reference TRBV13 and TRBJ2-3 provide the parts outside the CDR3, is AAGVIQSPRHLIKEKRETATLKCYPIPRHDTVYWYQQGPGQDPQFLISFYEKMQSDKGSIPDRFSAQQFSDYHSELNMSSLELGDSALYFCASSLVAGWTDTQYFGPGTRLTVL.

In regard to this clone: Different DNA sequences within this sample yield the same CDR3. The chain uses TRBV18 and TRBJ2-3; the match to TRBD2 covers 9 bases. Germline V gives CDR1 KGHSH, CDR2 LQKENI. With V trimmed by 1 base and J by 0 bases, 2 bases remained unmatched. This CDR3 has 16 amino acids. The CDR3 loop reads CASSPLAGGSTDTQYF. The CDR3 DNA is TGTGCCAGCTCACCACTCGCGGGGGGGAGCACAGATACGCAGTATTTT.

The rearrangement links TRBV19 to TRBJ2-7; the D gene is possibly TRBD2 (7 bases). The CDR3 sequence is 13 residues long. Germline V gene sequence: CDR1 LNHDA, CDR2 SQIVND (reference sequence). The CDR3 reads CVAEGEGLNEQYF. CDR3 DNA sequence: TGTGTTGCCGAGGGGGAGGGCCTTAACGAGCAGTACTTC. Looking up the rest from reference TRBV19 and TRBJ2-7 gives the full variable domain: DGGITQSPKYLFRKEGQNVTLSCEQNLNHDAMYWYRQDPGQGLRLIYYSQIVNDFQKGDIAEGYSVSREKKESFPLTVTSAQKNPTAFYLCVAEGEGLNEQYFGPGTRLTVT.

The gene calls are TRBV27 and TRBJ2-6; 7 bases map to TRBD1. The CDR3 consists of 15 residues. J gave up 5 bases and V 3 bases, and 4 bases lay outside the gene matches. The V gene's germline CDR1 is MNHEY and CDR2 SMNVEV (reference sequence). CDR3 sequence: CASSFDRVRANVLTF. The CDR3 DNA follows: TGTGCCAGCAGTTTCGACAGGGTCCGGGCCAACGTCCTGACTTTC.

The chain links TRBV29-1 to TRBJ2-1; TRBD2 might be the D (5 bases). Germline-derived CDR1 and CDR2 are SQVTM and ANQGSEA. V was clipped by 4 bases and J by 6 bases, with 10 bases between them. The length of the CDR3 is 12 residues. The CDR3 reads CSVVRGFNEQFF. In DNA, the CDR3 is TGCAGCGTTGTCCGAGGGTTCAATGAGCAGTTCTTC.

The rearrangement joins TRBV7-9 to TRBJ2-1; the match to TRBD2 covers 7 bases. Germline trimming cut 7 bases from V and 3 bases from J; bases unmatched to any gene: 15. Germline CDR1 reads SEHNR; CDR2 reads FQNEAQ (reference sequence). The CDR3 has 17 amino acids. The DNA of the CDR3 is TGTGCCAGCACCTACACGGCGTCGGGAGGTCTCTACAATGAGCAGTTCTTC. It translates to CASTYTASGGLYNEQFF.

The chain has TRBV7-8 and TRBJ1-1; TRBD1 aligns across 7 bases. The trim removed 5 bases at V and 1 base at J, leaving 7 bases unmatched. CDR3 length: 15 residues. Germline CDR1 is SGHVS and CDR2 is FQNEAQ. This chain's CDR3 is CASSPGTAENTEAFF. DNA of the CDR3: TGTGCCAGCAGCCCGGGGACAGCTGAGAACACTGAAGCTTTCTTT.